The clone carrying this T cell receptor (beta chain) was counted a single time. The source of the sample is a study of blood T cell repertoires in COVID-19. The method was immunoSEQ multiplex PCR; TCRdb's version includes in-frame clones alone and lacks a portion of them. This table holds roughly 450,000 clones, 90% found once. The CDR3 consists of 15 residues. Unmatched junction bases numbered 7, after V lost 5 bases and J lost 7 bases. Germline values: CDR1 SGHAT, CDR2 FQNNGV. Sequencing was done on a sample of PBMCs or T cells enriched from blood (not recorded which). The chain links TRBV11-2 to TRBJ1-6, with TRBD1 identical over 8 bases. This TCR derives from a man between 18 and 35 years old who had recovered from COVID-19. DNA for the CDR3: TGTGCCAGCAGCCCATACGACAGGGGCAATTCACCCCTCCACTTT. This sequence encodes CASSPYDRGNSPLHF. Variable domain in full (rest from reference TRBV11-2 and TRBJ1-6): EAGVAQSPRYKIIEKRQSVAFWCNPISGHATLYWYQQILGQGPKLLIQFQNNGVVDDSQLPKDRFSAERLKGVDSTLKIQPAKLEDSAVYLCASSPYDRGNSPLHFGNGTRLTVT.